The clone carrying this TCR beta chain was observed a few times. Antigen specificity is unknown. The sample originates from a study of cytomegalovirus exposure and HLA in healthy donors. Overall study context: The Caucasian-associated ancestry cluster contained about four fifths of the approximately 390 genotyped donors.

This donor's CMV serostatus is unrecorded. Overall study findings and caveats: As a later analysis showed, several of the most significant clusters appeared to be linked to common viral pathogens. In an earlier analysis, about 87% or about 30%: the productive usage of most TCR beta V segments.

With 9 bases removed from V and 0 bases from J, the gap between germline ends came to 12 bases. Germline CDR1 and CDR2: MNHNS and SASEGT. The CDR3 extends over 14 amino acids. Researchers ran the PCR with 60 Vbeta and 13 Jbeta primers. Only in-frame clones appear in the TCRdb table, and some are missing; sequencing was by immunoSEQ multiplex PCR. This sample has 110,000 to 150,000 clones, with roughly 76% found just once. The chain recombines TRBV6-1 with TRBJ1-3; D call uncertain. This TCR was sampled from a human donor in good health. Source material: PBMCs. The CDR3 nucleotides read TGTGCCAGTGAGGAACTTGGCTCTGGAAACACCATATATTTT. Its translation is CASEELGSGNTIYF.